This T cell receptor (beta chain) was documented in a study of blood T cell repertoires in COVID-19. For the study at large: T cells, B-cell-depleted T cells, or PBMCs provided the cDNA or gDNA that served as material.

Clinical history as reported by participants underpinned cohort assignment. In the source study's methods: Quantification of nucleated cells was approximated via reference gene primer amplification. The repertoire was sequenced with immunoSEQ multiplex PCR; TCRdb's copy has only in-frame clones and lacks some. From that table come the V and J calls and clone size; the DNA was used to work out D and trimming. The sample lists fewer than 200,000 clones, approximately 81% occurring once. What was sequenced was PBMCs or T cells enriched from blood (not recorded which). This TCR derives from a woman in her 40s with acute COVID-19.

DNA for the CDR3: TGTGCCAGCAGTCTCCCGGGACAGGGTATATCGTCGGGTGGCTACACCTTC. Amino acids: CASSLPGQGISSGGYTF. The rearrangement joins TRBV5-4 to TRBJ1-2; 9 bases match TRBD1. The CDR3 length is 17 residues. V gave up 5 bases and J gave up 7 bases; unmatched junction bases: 18. Germline V gene sequence: CDR1 SGHNT, CDR2 YYREEE (reference sequence).